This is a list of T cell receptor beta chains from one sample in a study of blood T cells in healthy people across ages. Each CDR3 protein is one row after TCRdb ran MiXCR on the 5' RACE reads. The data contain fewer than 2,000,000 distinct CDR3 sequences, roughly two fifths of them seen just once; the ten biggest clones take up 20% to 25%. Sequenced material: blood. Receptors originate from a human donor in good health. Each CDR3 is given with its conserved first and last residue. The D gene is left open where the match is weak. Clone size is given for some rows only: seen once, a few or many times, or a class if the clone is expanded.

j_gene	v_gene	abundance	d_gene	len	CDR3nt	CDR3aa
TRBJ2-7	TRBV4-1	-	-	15	TGCGCCAGCAGCCAAATAGGACAGAGCCCCTACGAGCAGTACTTC	CASSQIGQSPYEQYF
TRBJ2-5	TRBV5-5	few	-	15	TGTGCCAGCAGGCCGCTAGGTGCCTTCCAAGAGACCCAGTACTTC	CASRPLGAFQETQYF
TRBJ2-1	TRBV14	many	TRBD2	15	TGCGCCAGCAGCCAAGTAGCGGGGGGGTACAATGAGCAGTTCTTC	CASSQVAGGYNEQFF
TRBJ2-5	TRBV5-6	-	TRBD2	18	TGTGCCAGCCTCCTGAGCGGGGGAATACTGCCAACAGGGGAGACCCAGTACTTC	CASLLSGGILPTGETQYF
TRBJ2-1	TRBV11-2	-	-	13	TGTGCCAGCAGCTTAGATAGGAGTCATGAGCAGTTCTTC	CASSLDRSHEQFF
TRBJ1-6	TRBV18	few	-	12	TGTGCCAGTCGGGGAGTCAAATCACCCCTCCACTTT	CASRGVKSPLHF
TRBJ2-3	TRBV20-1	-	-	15	TGCAGTGCTAGAGATCGGAGGGCCCCCCGGGATACGCAGTATTTT	CSARDRRAPRDTQYF
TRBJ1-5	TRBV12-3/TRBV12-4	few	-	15	TGTGCCAGCGGGAACTTAGGGGGGGGCAATCAGCCCCAGCATTTT	CASGNLGGGNQPQHF
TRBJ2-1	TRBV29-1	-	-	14	TGCAGCGCAAGGGGGAGGGGGGATTACAATGAGCAGTTCTTC	CSARGRGDYNEQFF
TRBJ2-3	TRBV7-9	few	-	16	TGTGCCAGCAGCTCACGCCTGGGGGCCCGCACAGATACGCAGTATTTT	CASSSRLGARTDTQYF
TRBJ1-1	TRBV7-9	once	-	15	TGTGCCAGCAGCAACAAGGACAGTTCGAACACTGAAGCTTTCTTT	CASSNKDSSNTEAFF
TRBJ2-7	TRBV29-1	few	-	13	TGCAGCGTCCACCGACAGGGAGGCTACGAGCAGTACTTC	CSVHRQGGYEQYF
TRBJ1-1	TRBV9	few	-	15	TGTGCCAGCAGCAGCGCGCTCTGGGGCAACACTGAAGCTTTCTTT	CASSSALWGNTEAFF
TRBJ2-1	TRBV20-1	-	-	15	TGCAGTGCTAGAGATTCCCGGCGGGGCTACAATGAGCAGTTCTTC	CSARDSRRGYNEQFF
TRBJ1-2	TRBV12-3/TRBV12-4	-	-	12	TGTGCCAGCAGTACCGTGAGTAGGGGCTACACCTTC	CASSTVSRGYTF
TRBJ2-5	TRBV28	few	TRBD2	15	TGTGCCAGCAGCCCAATGGCGGGGGGGCCTGAGACCCAGTACTTC	CASSPMAGGPETQYF
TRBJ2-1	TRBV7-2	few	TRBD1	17	TGTGCCAGCAGCCTTACAGGGGTTGGCCTTGGGCACAATGAGCAGTTCTTC	CASSLTGVGLGHNEQFF
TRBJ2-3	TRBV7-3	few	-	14	TGTGCCAGCAGCCCCAAGGGGTTTTCGGGTACGCAGTATTTT	CASSPKGFSGTQYF
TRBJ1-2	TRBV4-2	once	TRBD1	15	TGTGCCAGCAGCCAAGAGGCAGGGGGACCCTATGGCTACACCTTC	CASSQEAGGPYGYTF
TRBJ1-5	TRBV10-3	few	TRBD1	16	TGTGCCATCAGTGAGACCGGGACAGGGGAGGGTCAGCCCCAGCATTTT	CAISETGTGEGQPQHF